The rows below give T cell receptor beta chains drawn from one sample of a study of human T cells and chemical hapten exposure. TCRdb redid the calling of the RACE reads with MiXCR, one entry per CDR3 protein. In the table there are about 160,000 distinct CDR3 sequences, approximately 30% of which are singletons. Sequencing was performed on whole blood, taken in connection with sensitization to the hapten diphenylcyclopropenone (DPC). These receptors were obtained from a young woman with alopecia areata. Some clones in this sample may be carry-over from other donors' samples. Both conserved end residues are part of each CDR3.

j_call v_call cdr3_aa
TRBJ1-1 TRBV12-3/TRBV12-4 CASSHRQVNTEAFF
TRBJ2-7 TRBV7-2 CASGYLGREQYF
TRBJ1-1 TRBV20-1 CSAKLLMAAMNTEAFF
TRBJ2-7 TRBV7-2 CASSYGILAHEQYF
TRBJ2-7 TRBV20-1 CSAWGTGGGYEQYF
TRBJ1-1 TRBV4-2 CASSQEWGFDTEAFF
TRBJ2-3 TRBV6-1 CASTRTFTDTQYF
TRBJ2-1 TRBV6-4 CASSPREIDEQFF
TRBJ2-4 TRBV7-6 CASTLLAGGRIAKNIQYF
TRBJ2-7 TRBV20-1 CSAREDIHEQYF
TRBJ2-1 TRBV20-1 CSAREPGLARYNEQFF
TRBJ2-2 TRBV29-1 CSIWPGQENTGELFF
TRBJ2-6 TRBV7-7 CAILEDLSGANVLTF
TRBJ1-1 TRBV7-9 CASSTGPTEAFF
TRBJ2-2 TRBV12-3/TRBV12-4 CASGARVNTGELFF
TRBJ2-1 TRBV7-9 CASSLRGGISGVRQSYNEQFF
TRBJ2-1 TRBV5-4 CASSSGRNEQFF
TRBJ2-2 TRBV7-6 CASSLRISGRPGELFF